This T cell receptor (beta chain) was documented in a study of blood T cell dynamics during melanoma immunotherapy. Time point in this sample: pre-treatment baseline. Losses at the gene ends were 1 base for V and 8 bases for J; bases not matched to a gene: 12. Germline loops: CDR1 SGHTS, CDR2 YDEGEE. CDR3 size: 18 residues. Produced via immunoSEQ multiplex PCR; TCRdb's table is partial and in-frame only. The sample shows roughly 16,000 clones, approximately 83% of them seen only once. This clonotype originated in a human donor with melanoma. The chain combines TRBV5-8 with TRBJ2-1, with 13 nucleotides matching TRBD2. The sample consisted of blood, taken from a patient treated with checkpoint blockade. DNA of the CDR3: TGTGCCAGCAGCTTGCTAGGGGGACTAGCGGGGCCAGCATATGAGCAGTTCTTC. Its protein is CASSLLGGLAGPAYEQFF.